The 16 T cell receptor beta chains given below trace back to one sample, sequenced in a study of blood T cell repertoires in COVID-19. Clones were read by immunoSEQ multiplex PCR, and TCRdb kept only the in-frame ones, dropping some. This sample carries about 120,000 clones, 85% of them seen once, and the ten largest clones take 3.5% to 4.5%. Sequences were obtained from peripheral blood. The receptors stem from a man aged 55-75 years with acute or convalescent COVID-19.

The gene calls are TRBV9 and TRBJ2-7; perhaps TRBD2 as D (5 bases). Germline CDR1 SGDLS, CDR2 YYNGEE. V lost 0 bases to trimming and J lost 6 bases, with 19 bases between them. The CDR3 is 16 amino acids. DNA for the CDR3: TGTGCCAGCAGCGTAGGTGTGGGAGTGTTGGCGGGCGAGCAGTACTTC. Protein: CASSVGVGVLAGEQYF.

The gene calls are TRBV19 and TRBJ2-1, with 9 nucleotides matching TRBD2. The V segment lost 8 bases and the J segment 8 bases; nucleotides outside the gene matches: 7. This CDR3 spans 13 amino acids. Germline V gives CDR1 LNHDA, CDR2 SQIVND (reference sequence). CDR3 DNA sequence: TGTGCCAGTGGGCTAGCGGGAATTCATGAGCAGTTCTTC. This encodes CASGLAGIHEQFF.

V is TRBV3-1 (or the pseudogene TRBV3-2) and J is TRBJ1-5; D perhaps matches TRBD1 (5 bases). Trimming removed 0 bases at V and 4 bases at J, with 13 bases between. CDR3 length equals 16 residues. Germline CDR1 and CDR2: LGHDT and YNNKEL (reference sequence). Here the CDR3 DNA reads TGTGCCAGCAGCCAAGATGGGGGTGGGGGGAATCAGCCCCAGCATTTT. Translated: CASSQDGGGGNQPQHF.

The chain couples TRBV5-5 to TRBJ1-4; no clear D gene. The CDR3 is 14 residues long. Germline V gene lookup returns CDR1 SGHKS and CDR2 YYEKEE (reference sequence). Trimming removed 4 bases from V and 7 bases from J, with 14 bases in between. The CDR3 nucleotides are TGTGCCAGCAGCAAACAACAGTTCGGTGAAAAACTGTTTTTT. This gives the protein CASSKQQFGEKLFF. Variable domain in full (rest from reference TRBV5-5 and TRBJ1-4): DAGVTQSPTHLIKTRGQQVTLRCSPISGHKSVSWYQQVLGQGPQFIFQYYEKEERGRGNFPDRFSARQFPNYSSELNVNALLLGDSALYLCASSKQQFGEKLFFGSGTQLSVL.

CDR3 sequence: CAITPQENQPQHF. The CDR3 region has the DNA TGTGCCATCACCCCACAGGAAAATCAGCCCCAGCATTTT. The chain uses TRBV10-3 and TRBJ1-5, with TRBD1 as a possible D gene (5 bases). V gave up 7 bases and J gave up 4 bases, with 11 bases separating them. CDR1 and CDR2 (germline): ENHRY, SYGVKD. This CDR3 region has 13 residues.

This sequence joins TRBV9 and TRBJ2-1; D is ambiguous. V was cut by 0 bases and J by 7 bases, with 8 bases left in between. The germline V gene encodes CDR1 SGDLS and CDR2 YYNGEE. CDR3 length equals 13 residues. The CDR3 DNA sequence: TGTGCCAGCAGCGTAGCTAATCTGAATGAGCAGTTCTTC. Protein sequence: CASSVANLNEQFF.

Here the CDR3 reads CSVGSRLEPYEQYF. CDR3 DNA sequence: TGCAGCGTTGGATCCCGACTTGAACCCTACGAGCAGTACTTC. V and J are TRBV29-1 and TRBJ2-7; no definite D call. The CDR3 runs 14 residues. The germline V gene has CDR1 SQVTM and CDR2 ANQGSEA. Deletions cut 4 bases from V and 2 bases from J, with 15 bases between.

This rearrangement joins TRBV3-1 (or the pseudogene TRBV3-2) to TRBJ2-5; possible D gene TRBD2, 5 bases. From germline, CDR1 is LGHDT and CDR2 YNNKEL (reference sequence). V was pared by 0 bases and J by 7 bases, with 12 bases between. The CDR3 contains 14 residues. The CDR3 region is CASSQERLAGTQYF. The DNA for the CDR3 is TGTGCCAGCAGCCAAGAGAGACTTGCGGGGACCCAGTACTTC.

The chain couples TRBV7-2 to TRBJ1-5, with 10 positions matching TRBD1. This CDR3 comprises 15 residues. Germline-derived CDR1 and CDR2 are SGHTA and FQGNSA. The V segment lost 4 bases and the J segment 6 bases; nucleotides outside the gene matches: 6. The CDR3 DNA reads TGTGCCAGCAGCTCAGCCGGGACAGGGGTTCAGCCCCAGCATTTT. Protein: CASSSAGTGVQPQHF. The variable domain in full, with the rest retrieved from reference TRBV7-2 and TRBJ1-5, is GAGVSQSPSNKVTEKGKDVELRCDPISGHTALYWYRQSLGQGLEFLIYFQGNSAPDKSGLPSDRFSAERTGGSVSTLTIQRTQQEDSAVYLCASSSAGTGVQPQHFGDGTRLSIL.

The chain carries TRBV7-2 and TRBJ1-1, with 7 bases identical to TRBD1. Germline V gene lookup returns CDR1 SGHTA and CDR2 FQGNSA. The CDR3 runs to 14 residues. V shed 6 bases and J 4 bases; nucleotides not matched to a gene: 8. The CDR3 nucleotides are TGTGCCAGCAGAACTGACAGGGCGGGCACTGAAGCTTTCTTT. This codes for CASRTDRAGTEAFF.

The V gene is TRBV5-5, the J gene TRBJ2-2; 9 bases are shared with TRBD1. This CDR3 has 17 amino acids. V was clipped by 3 bases and J by 11 bases; unmatched bases: 17. The germline gives CDR1 SGHKS, CDR2 YYEKEE (reference sequence). As DNA, the CDR3 is TGTGCCAGCAGCTCTTCCGGGACAGGGAGTAGACCGGGAGAGCTGTTTTTT. It is translated as CASSSSGTGSRPGELFF.

In regard to this clone: Germline is not matched at one junction end, which may reflect a read error. The chain joins TRBV19 to TRBJ1-5; the D gene is possibly TRBD1 (6 bases). Germline V lookup: CDR1 LNHDA, CDR2 SQIVND (reference sequence). This CDR3 is 11 amino acids long. CDR3 in amino acids: CASRSGQRISF. CDR3 DNA: TGTGCCAGTAGATCGGGACAAAGGATCTCTTTT.

Of note for this clone: This CDR3 is also generated by other DNA sequences in the sample. The chain carries TRBV9 and TRBJ2-1; D might be TRBD2 (5 bases). V shed 0 bases and J shed 2 bases, with 9 bases lying between them. This CDR3 is 15 amino acids long. CDR1 and CDR2 from the germline V gene are SGDLS and YYNGEE. In DNA form, the CDR3 reads TGTGCCAGCAGCGTAGATGGGGAGACCTACAATGAGCAGTTCTTC. It is translated as CASSVDGETYNEQFF.

The chain joins TRBV3-1 (or the pseudogene TRBV3-2) to TRBJ2-3, with D perhaps TRBD2 (6 bases). The CDR3 runs 17 residues. V dropped 0 bases and J dropped 4 bases, with 17 bases sitting between them. From germline, CDR1 is LGHDT and CDR2 YNNKEL (reference sequence). The chain's CDR3 is CASSQEFKGSGSDTQYF. The CDR3 bases are TGTGCCAGCAGCCAAGAGTTTAAGGGGAGCGGGTCAGATACGCAGTATTTT.

The chain carries TRBV10-2 and TRBJ2-7; 8 positions agree with TRBD2. The CDR3 contains 11 residues. Trimming at V came to 9 bases and at J to 5 bases, leaving 3 bases not matched to a gene. Germline CDR1 WSHSY, CDR2 SAAADI. CDR3 amino acids: CASSGGDEQYF. The CDR3 region has the DNA TGCGCCAGTTCGGGAGGGGACGAGCAGTACTTC.

The rearrangement links TRBV28 to TRBJ2-5; 7 bases align to TRBD1. V dropped 6 bases and J dropped 7; count of bases not matched to a gene: 8. CDR1 is MDHEN and CDR2 is SYDVKM in the germline V gene. This CDR3 contains 13 residues. This CDR3 reads CASSSGTVGTQYF. DNA for the CDR3: TGTGCCAGCAGCTCCGGGACAGTCGGGACCCAGTACTTC.